This is a list of T cell receptor beta chains from one sample in a study of CXCR3-negative and CXCR3-positive naive CD8 T cells. TCRdb re-called the 5' RACE reads and catalogs CDR3 proteins one per entry, DNA excluded. The sample data list about 110,000 distinct CDR3 sequences. The sample comprised naive CXCR3+ CD8+ T cells from blood. The receptors come from a human donor in good health. Some clones in this sample may be carry-over from other donors' samples. CDR3s include the opening cysteine and the closing phenylalanine or tryptophan.

v_call: TRBV7-9
j_call: TRBJ2-7
cdr3_aa: CASSPKWTSGMGSYEQYF

v_call: TRBV6-5
j_call: TRBJ2-1
cdr3_aa: CASSESGVYNEQFF

v_call: TRBV20-1
j_call: TRBJ2-2
cdr3_aa: CSASELAELNTGELFF

v_call: TRBV5-6
j_call: TRBJ1-2
cdr3_aa: CASSPHGGLGGYTF

v_call: TRBV6-2/TRBV6-3
j_call: TRBJ2-2
cdr3_aa: CASSYAFSRNTGELFF

v_call: TRBV30
j_call: TRBJ2-7
cdr3_aa: CAWRGDGSYEQYF

v_call: TRBV2
j_call: TRBJ2-1
cdr3_aa: CASSVGQGSYNEQFF

v_call: TRBV13
j_call: TRBJ1-6
cdr3_aa: CASSQRDRGNSPLHF

v_call: TRBV7-9
j_call: TRBJ1-1
cdr3_aa: CASITIAGGTEAFF

v_call: TRBV3-1
j_call: TRBJ2-7
cdr3_aa: CASSQARGRSYEQYF

v_call: TRBV20-1
j_call: TRBJ1-3
cdr3_aa: CSAPRGGQYTIYF

v_call: TRBV11-2
j_call: TRBJ2-1
cdr3_aa: CASSLVAGTPNEQFF

v_call: TRBV13
j_call: TRBJ2-1
cdr3_aa: CASSLGMGTAYNEQFF

v_call: TRBV25-1
j_call: TRBJ2-1
cdr3_aa: CASSDGGGHYNEQFF

v_call: TRBV5-1
j_call: TRBJ2-7
cdr3_aa: CASSLGQGTDEQYF

v_call: TRBV28
j_call: TRBJ2-3
cdr3_aa: CASSLGDNTDTQYF

v_call: TRBV7-6
j_call: TRBJ2-3
cdr3_aa: CASSQTSGGWNTDTQYF

v_call: TRBV20-1
j_call: TRBJ2-2
cdr3_aa: CSARMVGRGGKLFF

v_call: TRBV12-3/TRBV12-4
j_call: TRBJ2-2
cdr3_aa: CASSFLDGELFF

v_call: TRBV10-3
j_call: TRBJ2-3
cdr3_aa: CAMGTVSTDTQYF

v_call: TRBV28
j_call: TRBJ2-3
cdr3_aa: CASSLPPTGVGDTQYF

v_call: TRBV29-1
j_call: TRBJ1-5
cdr3_aa: CSVSTGGWNQPQHF

v_call: TRBV7-9
j_call: TRBJ1-1
cdr3_aa: CASSPTGGTEAFF

v_call: TRBV29-1
j_call: TRBJ1-1
cdr3_aa: CSVGAPPGDRNTEAFF

v_call: TRBV14
j_call: TRBJ1-6
cdr3_aa: CASSAVQGAGSPLHF

v_call: TRBV29-1
j_call: TRBJ2-7
cdr3_aa: CSVWDNYEQYF

v_call: TRBV27
j_call: TRBJ2-7
cdr3_aa: CTSSVSGGLAEQYF

v_call: TRBV4-3
j_call: TRBJ1-1
cdr3_aa: CASSQDRAAMDTEAFF

v_call: TRBV29-1
j_call: TRBJ1-4
cdr3_aa: CSVSKGLGEKLLF

v_call: TRBV28
j_call: TRBJ2-1
cdr3_aa: CASSFFGTGENEQFF

v_call: TRBV4-3
j_call: TRBJ1-2
cdr3_aa: CASSQGTGVYGYTF